These 3 T cell receptor beta chains share one sample of origin, sequenced in a study of PD-L1 blockade in urothelial cancer. Time point meaning: peripheral blood 6 weeks after treatment start. The method was immunoSEQ multiplex PCR; TCRdb's version includes in-frame clones alone and lacks a portion of them. The table records tens of thousands of clones, more than 80% of them present only once. This material consisted of PBMCs, taken around atezolizumab (anti-PD-L1) treatment. Source of these receptors: a man aged 70 or older with urothelial cancer.

This chain connects TRBV5-4 to TRBJ2-5, with a weak D call TRBD2 (5 bases). Germline CDR1 and CDR2: SGHNT and YYREEE (reference sequence). Trimming took 0 bases from V and 12 from J, leaving 15 bases between them. The CDR3 contains 13 residues. In nucleotides, the CDR3 is TGTGCCAGCAGCTTGGCCTTAGCGCCACCAGAGTACTTC. The encoded protein is CASSLALAPPEYF.

This chain uses TRBV5-1 with TRBJ2-2, with TRBD2 identical over 9 bases. CDR3 length equals 17 residues. Germline V lookup: CDR1 SGHRS, CDR2 YFSETQ. V lost 0 bases, J lost 2 bases, and 5 bases stayed unmatched. CDR3 sequence reads: CASSLVPSGDNTGELFF. CDR3 DNA sequence: TGCGCCAGCAGCTTGGTGCCTAGCGGGGATAACACCGGGGAGCTGTTTTTT.

This chain joins TRBV6-1 and TRBJ2-7, with 12 bases matching TRBD1. Germline trimming cut 6 bases from V and 4 bases from J; bases unmatched to any gene: 4. Per the germline V gene, CDR1 is MNHNS and CDR2 is SASEGT. The CDR3 covers 14 residues. The CDR3 bases are TGTGCCAGCAGCACGGGACAGGGGGCGTACGAGCAGTACTTC. The encoded protein is CASSTGQGAYEQYF.